A single sample is the source of the 3 T cell receptor beta chains below, sequenced in a study of blood T cell repertoires in COVID-19. Repertoires were generated with immunoSEQ multiplex PCR, while TCRdb's copy carries only in-frame clones and drops some. This sample has some 120,000 clones; approximately 80% occur once, and the top ten carry about 8%. The sequenced sample consisted of peripheral blood. These receptors all stem from a man between 65 and 85 years old with active or convalescent COVID-19.

The chain is built from TRBV7-3 and TRBJ1-1; 7 bases line up with TRBD1. This CDR3 spans 13 amino acids. Germline V gene data show CDR1 as SGHTA and CDR2 as FQGTGA. V dropped 1 base and J dropped 4; count of bases not matched to a gene: 0. The CDR3 nucleotides read TGTGCCAGCAGCTTAAGACAGGGCACTGAAGCTTTCTTT. Residues: CASSLRQGTEAFF.

The chain combines TRBV29-1 with TRBJ2-7; 7 nucleotides match TRBD2. Germline CDR1 SQVTM, CDR2 ANQGSEA. With 7 bases clipped from V and 6 bases from J, the junction kept 9 bases outside the gene matches. The CDR3 length is 12 residues. The DNA of the CDR3 is TGCAGCGCCGCGACGCCGGGGGGCGAGCAGTACTTC. Amino acid sequence: CSAATPGGEQYF.

This sequence joins TRBV19 and TRBJ2-7; 12 bases agree with TRBD1. CDR3 length equals 13 residues. V lost 10 bases to trimming and J lost 6 bases; unmatched junction nucleotides: 7. Germline V gene sequence: CDR1 LNHDA, CDR2 SQIVND (reference sequence). In DNA, the CDR3 is TGTGCCACCGCCGGGACAGGGGGCGGCGAGCAGTACTTC. Translation: CATAGTGGGEQYF.